These T cell receptor beta chains were read from a single sample in a study of shared clonotypes between healthy human individuals. Sequenced by immunoSEQ multiplex PCR; TCRdb stores in-frame clones only, minus some. The sample holds roughly 480,000 clones, 70% to 80% seen once. Material: PBMCs. The source is a middle-aged woman in good health. Some clones in this sample may be carry-over from other donors' samples. The conserved cysteine and the conserved F or W are not part of the CDR3 here. The order of the fields is J gene, D gene, clone size, V gene, CDR3 protein. The D gene is left open where the match is weak. Clone size is stated in some rows and not others, as once, few, many or a class when expanded.

J gene: TRBJ2-1
D gene: NA
clone size: NA
V gene: TRBV5-1
CDR3 protein: ASSLGRKDNEQF

J gene: TRBJ1-2
D gene: TRBD1
clone size: NA
V gene: TRBV4-3
CDR3 protein: ASSQDRWAGGYGYT

J gene: TRBJ2-5
D gene: TRBD1
clone size: NA
V gene: TRBV5-1
CDR3 protein: ASSIWRGQGAEAQY

J gene: TRBJ2-3
D gene: TRBD2
clone size: NA
V gene: TRBV2
CDR3 protein: ASRNGRAFRDTQY

J gene: TRBJ1-4
D gene: NA
clone size: many
V gene: TRBV5-1
CDR3 protein: ASSVRDPDEKLF

J gene: TRBJ1-2
D gene: NA
clone size: NA
V gene: TRBV19
CDR3 protein: ASSINRVVPNYGYT

J gene: TRBJ2-2
D gene: TRBD1
clone size: NA
V gene: TRBV5-1
CDR3 protein: ASSDPGQGYTGELF

J gene: TRBJ2-7
D gene: TRBD2
clone size: NA
V gene: TRBV30
CDR3 protein: AWSVWAGRGYEQY

J gene: TRBJ2-3
D gene: NA
clone size: NA
V gene: TRBV7-9
CDR3 protein: ASSPGGISTDTQY

J gene: TRBJ2-3
D gene: TRBD2
clone size: NA
V gene: TRBV7-9
CDR3 protein: ASSLVSTSGDTQY

J gene: TRBJ2-2
D gene: NA
clone size: once
V gene: TRBV5-4
CDR3 protein: ASTMASDTTGELF

J gene: TRBJ2-5
D gene: NA
clone size: NA
V gene: TRBV7-3
CDR3 protein: ASSVGGTPQETQY

J gene: TRBJ2-2
D gene: NA
clone size: NA
V gene: TRBV15
CDR3 protein: ATSRDRTAGELF

J gene: TRBJ2-5
D gene: TRBD2
clone size: NA
V gene: TRBV7-6
CDR3 protein: ASSLVLAEETQY

J gene: TRBJ1-6
D gene: TRBD1
clone size: once
V gene: TRBV28
CDR3 protein: ASSLGQDSYNSPLH

J gene: TRBJ2-7
D gene: NA
clone size: NA
V gene: TRBV27
CDR3 protein: ASSFRDASYEQY

J gene: TRBJ2-1
D gene: NA
clone size: NA
V gene: TRBV7-2
CDR3 protein: ASSLEGLSGRNEQF

J gene: TRBJ2-7
D gene: NA
clone size: NA
V gene: TRBV7-8
CDR3 protein: ASSSPAGTSYEQY

J gene: TRBJ2-4
D gene: NA
clone size: NA
V gene: TRBV9
CDR3 protein: ASSVVGPWGSKNIQY

J gene: TRBJ1-2
D gene: NA
clone size: NA
V gene: TRBV18
CDR3 protein: ASSPVAQNYGYT

J gene: TRBJ2-7
D gene: NA
clone size: NA
V gene: TRBV7-3
CDR3 protein: ASSLGVGFYEQY

J gene: TRBJ1-1
D gene: TRBD1
clone size: few
V gene: TRBV11-1
CDR3 protein: ASSYGTGTNTEAF

J gene: TRBJ2-2
D gene: NA
clone size: NA
V gene: TRBV7-3
CDR3 protein: ASSSDGQIANTGELF

J gene: TRBJ2-3
D gene: TRBD1
clone size: NA
V gene: TRBV29-1
CDR3 protein: SVTTHAGTGGADTQY

J gene: TRBJ1-3
D gene: TRBD1
clone size: NA
V gene: TRBV28
CDR3 protein: ASSTVGQGYGNTIY

J gene: TRBJ2-1
D gene: NA
clone size: NA
V gene: TRBV6-4
CDR3 protein: ASRGLVVGGYNEQF

J gene: TRBJ1-1
D gene: NA
clone size: NA
V gene: TRBV27
CDR3 protein: ASSPQGGPTEAF

J gene: TRBJ2-7
D gene: TRBD1
clone size: NA
V gene: TRBV7-8
CDR3 protein: ASSLGRQGANEQY

J gene: TRBJ2-1
D gene: NA
clone size: NA
V gene: TRBV5-4
CDR3 protein: ASSGTASSYNEQF

J gene: TRBJ2-7
D gene: NA
clone size: NA
V gene: TRBV7-6
CDR3 protein: ASSLGRGDEQY

J gene: TRBJ2-1
D gene: NA
clone size: NA
V gene: TRBV11-2
CDR3 protein: ASSLVAPRYNEQF

J gene: TRBJ1-1
D gene: NA
clone size: NA
V gene: TRBV5-1
CDR3 protein: ASSLEAGSTEAF

J gene: TRBJ2-7
D gene: NA
clone size: once
V gene: TRBV5-3
CDR3 protein: ARSLTQFCEQY

J gene: TRBJ2-5
D gene: NA
clone size: NA
V gene: TRBV7-3
CDR3 protein: ASSLGAMWGETQY

J gene: TRBJ2-7
D gene: TRBD2
clone size: once
V gene: TRBV9
CDR3 protein: ASSPRTSEYEQY

J gene: TRBJ1-5
D gene: TRBD1
clone size: NA
V gene: TRBV28
CDR3 protein: ASSPGQGIRPQH

J gene: TRBJ2-7
D gene: TRBD1
clone size: once
V gene: TRBV5-1
CDR3 protein: ASSAYGTGTEQY

J gene: TRBJ2-2
D gene: TRBD1
clone size: NA
V gene: TRBV16
CDR3 protein: ASSQGTGLTGELF

J gene: TRBJ2-7
D gene: TRBD2
clone size: NA
V gene: TRBV9
CDR3 protein: ASSPSSGSSEQY

J gene: TRBJ2-1
D gene: NA
clone size: once
V gene: TRBV7-7
CDR3 protein: ASSLNAFDEQF

J gene: TRBJ2-5
D gene: TRBD1
clone size: NA
V gene: TRBV7-9
CDR3 protein: ASSLTGTGGETQY

J gene: TRBJ2-7
D gene: NA
clone size: NA
V gene: TRBV7-9
CDR3 protein: ASSSRQGSYEQY

J gene: TRBJ1-2
D gene: TRBD1
clone size: NA
V gene: TRBV7-2
CDR3 protein: ASRPGQGASYGYT

J gene: TRBJ1-2
D gene: TRBD1
clone size: NA
V gene: TRBV9
CDR3 protein: ASKQGAGGYT

J gene: TRBJ1-5
D gene: TRBD1
clone size: NA
V gene: TRBV6-6
CDR3 protein: ASSYGRQGRDQPQH

J gene: TRBJ2-7
D gene: NA
clone size: NA
V gene: TRBV29-1
CDR3 protein: SPKPGAYEQY

J gene: TRBJ2-7
D gene: TRBD2
clone size: once
V gene: TRBV11-3
CDR3 protein: ASSSCPGLAGYEQY

J gene: TRBJ2-1
D gene: NA
clone size: NA
V gene: TRBV28
CDR3 protein: ASSFRRGSYNEQF

J gene: TRBJ1-4
D gene: NA
clone size: few
V gene: TRBV4-1
CDR3 protein: ASSQEARGNEKLF

J gene: TRBJ2-7
D gene: TRBD2
clone size: once
V gene: TRBV4-2
CDR3 protein: ASSQPGGAYEQY

J gene: TRBJ2-3
D gene: TRBD2
clone size: NA
V gene: TRBV9
CDR3 protein: ASSLTSGRGTDTQY